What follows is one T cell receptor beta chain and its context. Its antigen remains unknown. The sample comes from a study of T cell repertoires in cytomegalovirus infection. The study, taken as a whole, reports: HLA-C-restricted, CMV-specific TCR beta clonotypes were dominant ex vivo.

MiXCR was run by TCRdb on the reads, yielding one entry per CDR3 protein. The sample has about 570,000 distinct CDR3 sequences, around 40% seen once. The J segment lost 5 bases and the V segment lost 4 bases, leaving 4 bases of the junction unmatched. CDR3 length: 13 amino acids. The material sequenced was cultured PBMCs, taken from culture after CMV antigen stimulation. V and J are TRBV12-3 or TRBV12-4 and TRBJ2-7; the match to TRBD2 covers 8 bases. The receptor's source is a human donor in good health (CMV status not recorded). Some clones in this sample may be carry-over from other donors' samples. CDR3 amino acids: CASSSTGRDEQYF. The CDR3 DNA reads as TGTGCCAGCAGTTCAACCGGGAGGGACGAGCAGTACTTC.